Shown below are 23 T cell receptor beta chains from a single sample sequenced in a study of CD8 T cells in Susac syndrome. When the RNA was reverse transcribed, random hexamers were used with an input of roughly 0.45 to 1 ug. TCRdb passed the immunoSEQ multiplex PCR reads through MiXCR, listing each CDR3 protein once. The data hold some 200,000 distinct CDR3 sequences, with approximately 94% observed a single time. Sequencing was done on a sample of CD4+ T cells from PBMCs. These receptors came from a human donor with Susac syndrome.

This clonotype was seen once. This sequence joins TRBV5-4 and TRBJ2-2, with 9 bases identical to TRBD1. V was pared by 3 bases and J by 1 base, with 4 bases of the junction left unmatched. There are 16 residues in the CDR3. Germline V gene lookup returns CDR1 SGHNT and CDR2 YYREEE (reference sequence). In DNA form, the CDR3 reads TGTGCCAGCAGCTCCCCGGGACAGGGGAACACCGGGGAGCTGTTTTTT. As protein: CASSSPGQGNTGELFF.

The rearrangement links TRBV27 to TRBJ2-5; TRBD2 matches 8 bases. The junction had 7 bases not matched to a gene; V was cut back by 5 bases and J by 2 bases. The CDR3 is 15 residues long. The germline CDR1 and CDR2 sequences are MNHEY and SMNVEV (reference sequence). The CDR3 protein is CASSTLGGGQETQYF. The CDR3 region has the DNA TGTGCCAGCAGTACCCTCGGGGGGGGTCAAGAGACCCAGTACTTC.

The gene calls are TRBV5-1 and TRBJ1-5; no clear D. The CDR3 spans 15 residues. From germline, CDR1 is SGHRS and CDR2 YFSETQ. The V end lost 4 bases, the J end lost 0 bases, and 11 bases lay between the germline ends. CDR3 DNA sequence: TGCGCCAGCAGCGCAAGTCCCAATAGCAATCAGCCCCAGCATTTT. Translating gives CASSASPNSNQPQHF.

The chain recombines TRBV29-1 with TRBJ2-3; weak D call: TRBD2 (6 bases). V lost 6 bases and J lost 6, with 22 bases in between. The V gene's germline CDR1 is SQVTM and CDR2 ANQGSEA. CDR3 size: 15 residues. The CDR3 protein is CSVGSSRGGGDTQYF. CDR3 sequence (DNA): TGCAGCGTCGGATCTTCGCGGGGTGGGGGGGATACGCAGTATTTT.

The chain couples TRBV7-9 to TRBJ1-5, with a weak D call TRBD1 (6 bases). Germline loops: CDR1 SEHNR, CDR2 FQNEAQ (reference sequence). The CDR3 loop spans 14 amino acids. The ends were cut back, 5 bases at V and 3 bases at J, with 11 bases in the middle. The CDR3 DNA reads as TGTGCCAGCAGCCAACAGGGACCCAATCAGCCCCAGCATTTT. Its protein product is CASSQQGPNQPQHF.

The chain employs TRBV12-3 or TRBV12-4 and TRBJ1-6; possibly TRBD1 for D (6 bases). The CDR3 contains 15 residues. V shed 6 bases and J shed 4 bases, with 13 bases lying between them. DNA for the CDR3: TGTGCCAGCAGACCCTATGGACAGTATAATTCACCCCTCCACTTT. The encoded protein is CASRPYGQYNSPLHF.

The CDR3 reads CAWSVREYEQYF. The CDR3 DNA follows: TGTGCCTGGAGTGTACGGGAGTACGAGCAGTACTTC. This chain links TRBV30 with TRBJ2-7, with D perhaps TRBD2 (6 bases). Trimming took off 0 bases at V and 4 bases at J, with 7 bases between the two ends. CDR1 and CDR2 from the germline V gene are GTSNPN and SVGIG (reference sequence). The CDR3 loop spans 12 amino acids.

This CDR3 reads CASSQTGSPNTGELFF. For the CDR3, the DNA is TGCGCCAGCAGCCAGACAGGGAGCCCGAACACCGGGGAGCTGTTTTTT. The rearrangement uses TRBV4-3 and TRBJ2-2; 7 nucleotides line up with TRBD1. The CDR3 consists of 16 residues. Looked up from germline, CDR1 is LGHNA and CDR2 is YSLEER. J gave up 0 bases and V 3 bases, and 4 bases lay outside the gene matches.

A single count supports this clonotype. The V and J genes are TRBV29-1 and TRBJ2-2; D is possibly TRBD2 (6 bases). Trimming left V 5 bases short and J 2 bases short, with 15 bases between. The length of the CDR3 is 15 residues. CDR1 and CDR2 (germline): SQVTM, ANQGSEA. CDR3 amino acids: CSVSKTGVNTGELFF. The CDR3, as DNA: TGCAGCGTTTCGAAGACGGGAGTAAACACCGGGGAGCTGTTTTTT.

The CDR3 DNA is TGTGCCAGCAGCTTAGCGCGGGGTAGCGGGGCCTACAATGAGCAGTTCTTC. This gives the protein CASSLARGSGAYNEQFF. V gene TRBV7-8 combines with J gene TRBJ2-1, with TRBD2 matching 8 bases. V lost 0 bases to trimming and J lost 2 bases; unmatched junction nucleotides: 6. This CDR3 contains 17 residues. Germline V CDR1 and CDR2: SGHVS, FQNEAQ.

This clonotype has a single count. V usage is TRBV5-1 and J usage is TRBJ2-7; TRBD2 matches at 10 bases. V lost 0 bases, J lost 5 bases, and 14 bases stayed unmatched. Germline V lookup: CDR1 SGHRS, CDR2 YFSETQ. The CDR3 loop spans 18 amino acids. The CDR3 protein is CASSLAPAGASGGHEQYF. CDR3 nucleotides: TGCGCCAGCAGCTTGGCCCCCGCTGGGGCTAGCGGGGGACACGAGCAGTACTTC.

This chain links TRBV6-2 or TRBV6-3 with TRBJ2-3, with 9 bases matching TRBD2. CDR1 and CDR2 from the germline V gene are MNHEY and SVGEGT. The CDR3 has 17 amino acids. V was clipped by 0 bases and J by 2 bases; unmatched bases: 6. CDR3 sequence: CASSYSNSGGFTDTQYF. For the CDR3, the DNA is TGTGCCAGCAGTTACTCGAATAGCGGGGGATTCACAGATACGCAGTATTTT.

The chain uses TRBV7-2 and TRBJ2-7; 10 bases match TRBD1. Germline V gene lookup returns CDR1 SGHTA and CDR2 FQGNSA. CDR3 length: 15 amino acids. With V trimmed by 9 bases and J by 2 bases, 10 bases remained unmatched. DNA of the CDR3: TGTGCCAGTTTAACTTTGGGACAGGGGCCCTACGAGCAGTACTTC. Its translation: CASLTLGQGPYEQYF.

V gene TRBV2 combines with J gene TRBJ2-7; D not resolved. The CDR3 has 15 amino acids. V lost 4 bases, J lost 1 base, and 14 bases lay in between. Germline V gene sequence: CDR1 SNHLY, CDR2 FYNNEI. DNA for the CDR3: TGTGCCAGCAGTGGTACCGTGTGGATGTCCTACGAGCAGTACTTC. Translated, it gives CASSGTVWMSYEQYF.

Of note for this clonotype: At one end the junction does not follow the germline gene, possibly because of a read error. This sequence joins TRBV30 and TRBJ1-2; D unclear. This CDR3 is 14 amino acids long. Germline V gives CDR1 GTSNPN, CDR2 SVGIG (reference sequence). The CDR3 loop reads CARSDPAGSYGYTF. The DNA of the CDR3 is TGTGCCCGGAGTGACCCCGCTGGGTCCTATGGCTACACCTTC. The full variable domain, in which reference TRBV30 and TRBJ1-2 provide the parts outside the CDR3, is SQTIHQWPATLVQPVGSPLSLECTVEGTSNPNLYWYRQAAGRGLQLLFYSVGIGQISSEVPQNLSASRPQDRQFILSSKKLLLSDSGFYLCARSDPAGSYGYTFGSGTRLTVV.

CDR3: CASSATGTQITHTQYF. The CDR3, as DNA: TGTGCCAGCAGCGCCACCGGGACTCAAATTACTCATACGCAGTATTTT. This chain uses TRBV11-1 with TRBJ2-3; a weak D match, TRBD2 (6 bases). V lost 5 bases and J 7 bases, leaving 22 bases between the germline ends. The CDR3 runs 16 residues. Germline lookup yields CDR1 SGHAT and CDR2 FQDESV (reference sequence).

The chain joins TRBV2 to TRBJ1-1, with TRBD1 identical over 8 bases. The CDR3 is made up of 13 amino acids. Per germline, CDR1 SNHLY and CDR2 FYNNEI. V gave up 8 bases and J gave up 5 bases; unmatched junction bases: 7. CDR3 sequence (DNA): TGTGCCAGCGGGGCAGGGGGCTTGACTGAAGCTTTCTTT. It encodes CASGAGGLTEAFF. The full variable domain, rest sourced from reference TRBV2 and TRBJ1-1, is EPEVTQTPSHQVTQMGQEVILRCVPISNHLYFYWYRQILGQKVEFLVSFYNNEISEKSEIFDDQFSVERPDGSNFTLKIRSTKLEDSAMYFCASGAGGLTEAFFGQGTRLTVV.

The V call is TRBV27, the J call TRBJ2-5, with TRBD2 matching 7 bases. This CDR3 is built from 14 residues. J lost 5 bases, V lost 5 bases, and 8 bases had no gene match. The germline gives CDR1 MNHEY, CDR2 SMNVEV (reference sequence). The CDR3 here is CASSPGLRAETQYF. The DNA of the CDR3 is TGTGCCAGCAGTCCGGGACTACGCGCGGAGACCCAGTACTTC.

The chain couples TRBV27 to TRBJ2-5; D not certain. The CDR3 spans 13 residues. CDR1 and CDR2 (germline): MNHEY, SMNVEV (reference sequence). The V end lost 3 bases, the J end lost 1 base, and 6 bases lay between the germline ends. The CDR3 DNA is TGTGCCAGCAGTTTTGCGTCCCAAGAGACCCAGTACTTC. As protein: CASSFASQETQYF.

This chain links TRBV6-5 with TRBJ1-3; D unclear. This CDR3 is 16 amino acids long. V was shortened by 0 bases and J by 4 bases, with 13 bases between the two germline ends. Germline V gene lookup returns CDR1 MNHEY and CDR2 SVGAGI. CDR3: CASSYSITVIGNTIYF. CDR3 in DNA: TGTGCCAGCAGTTACTCGATAACGGTTATCGGAAACACCATATATTTT.

This chain uses TRBV3-1 with TRBJ2-7; 11 bases map to TRBD2. The CDR3 extends over 16 amino acids. Germline CDR1 LGHDT, CDR2 YNNKEL (reference sequence). J was trimmed by 0 bases and V by 4 bases; bases with no gene match: 5. The chain's CDR3 is CASSPSSGGSSYEQYF. CDR3 DNA sequence: TGTGCCAGCAGCCCCTCTAGCGGGGGGAGCTCCTACGAGCAGTACTTC.

V is TRBV2 and J is TRBJ2-7, with a possible D match to TRBD2 (5 bases). V was pared by 5 bases and J by 3 bases, with 8 bases between. Germline-derived CDR1 and CDR2 are SNHLY and FYNNEI. The CDR3 covers 12 residues. The CDR3 region has the DNA TGTGCCAGCAGTCGGGAAGGCTACGAGCAGTACTTC. It specifies CASSREGYEQYF. Complete variable domain (other parts from reference TRBV2 and TRBJ2-7): EPEVTQTPSHQVTQMGQEVILRCVPISNHLYFYWYRQILGQKVEFLVSFYNNEISEKSEIFDDQFSVERPDGSNFTLKIRSTKLEDSAMYFCASSREGYEQYFGPGTRLTVT.

The V and J genes are TRBV9 and TRBJ1-2, with 11 bases aligning to TRBD1. The CDR3 has 16 amino acids. The V and J ends lost 2 bases and 7 bases, in that order; junction bases with no gene match: 10. Germline V gene sequence: CDR1 SGDLS, CDR2 YYNGEE. The CDR3: CASSVGTGGVSGGYTF. The CDR3 nucleotides read TGTGCCAGCAGCGTGGGGACAGGGGGAGTTTCGGGTGGCTACACCTTC. Full variable domain (rest looked up from reference TRBV9 and TRBJ1-2): DSGVTQTPKHLITATGQRVTLRCSPRSGDLSVYWYQQSLDQGLQFLIQYYNGEERAKGNILERFSAQQFPDLHSELNLSSLELGDSALYFCASSVGTGGVSGGYTFGSGTRLTVV.